Below, one T cell receptor (beta chain) is given with its context. Other nucleotide sequences in the sample specify the same CDR3. The germline V gene has CDR1 SNHLY and CDR2 FYNNEI. The CDR3 is made up of 14 amino acids. The germline V and J ends were trimmed by 5 bases and 1 base, with 6 bases remaining between them. The sample belongs to a study of blood T cell repertoires in COVID-19. In the study overall: Both acute and convalescent COVID-19 samples were obtained from the United States, Italy and Spain.

Those enrolled, adults aged roughly 18 to 89 years, came from about two dozen US areas. Donors were grouped by their self-reported clinical history. Only in-frame clones appear in the TCRdb table, and some are missing; sequencing was by immunoSEQ multiplex PCR. The sample yields about 320,000 clones, 65% to 90% seen once. Sequences were obtained from PBMCs or T cells enriched from blood (not recorded which). The chain recombines TRBV2 with TRBJ2-6; D remains unclear. This sequence was found in a woman between 18 and 29 years old who had recovered from COVID-19. The CDR3, as DNA: TGTGCCAGCAGTACCCGGTCTGGGGCCAACGTCCTGACTTTC. Protein: CASSTRSGANVLTF.